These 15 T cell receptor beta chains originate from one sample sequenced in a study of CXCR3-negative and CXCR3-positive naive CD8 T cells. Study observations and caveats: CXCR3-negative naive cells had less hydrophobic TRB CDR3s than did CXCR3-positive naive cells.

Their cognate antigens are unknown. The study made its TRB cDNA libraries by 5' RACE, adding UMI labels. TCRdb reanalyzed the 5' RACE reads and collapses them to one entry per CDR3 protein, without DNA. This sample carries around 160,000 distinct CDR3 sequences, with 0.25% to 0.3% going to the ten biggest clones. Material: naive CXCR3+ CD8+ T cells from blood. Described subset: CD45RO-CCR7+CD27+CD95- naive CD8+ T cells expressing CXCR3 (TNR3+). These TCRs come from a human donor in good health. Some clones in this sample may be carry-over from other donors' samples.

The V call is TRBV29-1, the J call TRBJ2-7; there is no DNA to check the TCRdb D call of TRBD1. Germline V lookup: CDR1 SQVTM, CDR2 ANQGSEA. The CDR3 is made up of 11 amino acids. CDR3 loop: CSVARGYEQYF.

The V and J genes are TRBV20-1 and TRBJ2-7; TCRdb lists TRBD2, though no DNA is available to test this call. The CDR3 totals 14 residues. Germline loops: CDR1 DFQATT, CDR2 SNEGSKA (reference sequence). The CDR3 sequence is CSARGRLSSYEQYF.

CDR3 in amino acids: CASSFIGEQYF. The chain carries TRBV11-2 and TRBJ2-7. Germline V gene data show CDR1 as SGHAT and CDR2 as FQNNGV. This CDR3 has 11 residues.

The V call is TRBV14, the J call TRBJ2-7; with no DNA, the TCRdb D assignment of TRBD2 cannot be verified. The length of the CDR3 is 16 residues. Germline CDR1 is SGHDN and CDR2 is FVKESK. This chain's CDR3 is CASSLTRAGGLGEQYF.

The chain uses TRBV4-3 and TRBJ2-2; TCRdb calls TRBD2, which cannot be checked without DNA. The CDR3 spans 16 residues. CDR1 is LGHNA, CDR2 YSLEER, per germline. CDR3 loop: CASSQDASGAVGELFF.

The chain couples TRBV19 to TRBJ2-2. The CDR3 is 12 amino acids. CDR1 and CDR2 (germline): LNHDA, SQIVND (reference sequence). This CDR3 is CASSFAAGELFF.

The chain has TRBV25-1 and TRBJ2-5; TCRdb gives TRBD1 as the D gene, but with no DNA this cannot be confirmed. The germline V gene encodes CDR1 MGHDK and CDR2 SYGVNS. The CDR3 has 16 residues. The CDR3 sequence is CASSEYQGPYQETQYF.

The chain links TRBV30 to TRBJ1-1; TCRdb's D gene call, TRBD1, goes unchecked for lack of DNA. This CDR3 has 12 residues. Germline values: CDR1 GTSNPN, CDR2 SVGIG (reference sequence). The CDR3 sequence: CAWGQGNTEAFF.

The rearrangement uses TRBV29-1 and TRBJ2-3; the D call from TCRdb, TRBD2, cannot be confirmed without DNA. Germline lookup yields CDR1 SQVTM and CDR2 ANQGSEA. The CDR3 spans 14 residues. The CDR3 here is CSVALAGVSDTQYF.

The CDR3 loop reads CASSFRDRSYEQYF. The V call is TRBV28, the J call TRBJ2-7; TCRdb selects TRBD1, and the lack of DNA leaves this call unchecked. The germline V gene encodes CDR1 MDHEN and CDR2 SYDVKM. The CDR3 totals 14 residues.

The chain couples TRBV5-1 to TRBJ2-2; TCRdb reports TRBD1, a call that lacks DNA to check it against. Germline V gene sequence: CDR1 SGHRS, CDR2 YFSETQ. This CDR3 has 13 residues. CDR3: CASNQGATGELFF.

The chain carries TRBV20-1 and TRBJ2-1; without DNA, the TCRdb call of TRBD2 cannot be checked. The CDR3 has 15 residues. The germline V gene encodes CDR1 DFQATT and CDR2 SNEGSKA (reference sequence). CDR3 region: CSARVWTSGGNEQFF.

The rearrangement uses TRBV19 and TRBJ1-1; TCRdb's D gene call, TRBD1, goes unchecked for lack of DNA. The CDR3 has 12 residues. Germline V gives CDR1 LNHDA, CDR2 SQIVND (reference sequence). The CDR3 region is CASSWGETEAFF. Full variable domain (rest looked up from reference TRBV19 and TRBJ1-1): DGGITQSPKYLFRKEGQNVTLSCEQNLNHDAMYWYRQDPGQGLRLIYYSQIVNDFQKGDIAEGYSVSREKKESFPLTVTSAQKNPTAFYLCASSWGETEAFFGQGTRLTVV.

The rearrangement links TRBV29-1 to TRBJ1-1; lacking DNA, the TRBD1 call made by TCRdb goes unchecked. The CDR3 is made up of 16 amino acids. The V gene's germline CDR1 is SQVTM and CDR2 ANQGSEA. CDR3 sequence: CSVEFAGQSPNTEAFF.

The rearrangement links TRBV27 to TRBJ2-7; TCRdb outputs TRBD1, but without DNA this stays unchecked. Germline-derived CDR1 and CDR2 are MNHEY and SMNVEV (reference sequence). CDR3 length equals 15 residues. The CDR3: CASKLAPRHPYEQYF.